This T cell receptor (beta chain) was recovered during a study of CD8 T cells in Susac syndrome (dated by TCRdb to about 2019). Regarding the research as a whole: The study used repertoire sequencing to test whether antigen drove CD8+ T cell activation and differentiation in Susac syndrome. The full study reports these points: The number of individuals in the TCR sequencing and HLA analysis was recognized as being relatively small.

RNA was extracted using the RNeasy kit, and about 0.45 to 1 ug of the RNA was reverse transcribed with random hexamers. TCR beta CDR3 regions were amplified with the immunoSEQ multiplex PCR assay covering 54 Vbeta and 13 Jbeta segments. PCR amplification bias was corrected using a synthetic template baseline for primer optimization and computational correction. The study's own analysis went as follows. Reads were annotated to V, D and J genes per IMGT and analyzed with immunoSEQ Analyzer, keeping only productive sequences. To calculate clonality, Shannon entropy was normalized by log2 of the number of productive unique sequences and then subtracted from one. For each patient and control, public and private clones were evaluated within the 100 most prevalent clones. A clone was defined as Susac-specific if it was absent from the healthy and MS cohorts, from approximately 980 published viral clones and from other ImmuneACCESS disease sequences. TCRdb redid the processing of the public reads, applying fastp at Q25 and MiXCR, and retained in-frame beta chains. Duplicate CDR3 protein sequences are folded into a single record with the most common DNA and genes. TCRdb, not the authors, supplied the V and J calls. The sample table holds approximately 160,000 distinct CDR3 sequences, of which roughly 94% were seen once. The top ten hold roughly 0.099% of the sample.

As to this clonotype: Its antigen remains unidentified. Qualities for individual bases were not recorded, and no much larger clone is one base off.

Peripheral blood CD8+ and CD4+ T cells from healthy donors, Susac syndrome patients and multiple sclerosis patients were profiled by high-throughput TCR beta sequencing. The multiple sclerosis controls were treatment-naive patients whose relapsing-remitting disease, either stable or active, fulfilled the revised McDonald criteria. Bulk CD8+ and CD4+ T cells were purified magnetically by negative isolation, whereas CD8+ TEMRA cells were enriched by FACS. Blood was collected in EDTA tubes and processed within 24 hours, with PBMCs isolated through density gradient centrifugation. PBMCs intended for TCR sequencing were frozen in liquid nitrogen and were later thawed in a 37 degrees C water bath. The sorted or isolated CD4+, CD8+ and CD8+ TEMRA cells reached a purity of at least 90%. The germline V gene (reference sequence) specifies LNHNV as CDR1 and YYDKDF as CDR2. Taken from cysteine to phenylalanine, the CDR3 has 15 residues. The retained sequence is limited to the CDR3, 45 bases, with the frame set at the first base. V sheds 4 bases and J sheds 6 bases, leaving 16 bases between their ends.

This clonotype was obtained from a human donor with multiple sclerosis. The sequenced sample was CD4+ T cells from PBMCs. The rearranged segments are TRBV15 and TRBJ1-5; TRBD1 could be the D gene, as 5 bases match. The bases read TGTGCCACCAGCACTACGAGGCAGGGCGGTCAGCCCCAGCATTTT. It is translated as CATSTTRQGGQPQHF. Supplemented by the reference TRBV15 and TRBJ1-5 proteins around the CDR3, the complete variable domain is DAMVIQNPRYQVTQFGKPVTLSCSQTLNHNVMYWYQQKSSQAPKLLFHYYDKDFNNEADTPDNFQSRRPNTSFCFLDIRSPGLGDTAMYLCATSTTRQGGQPQHFGDGTRLSIL.